A single TCR beta chain is shown here with its context. The antigen is unknown. The sample is drawn from a study of T cell repertoires in cytomegalovirus infection. Study-level background: Indications came from public TCR beta signatures; they pointed to CMV infection and to a matching HLA type.

Study results and limitations: Dominant in the ex vivo response were TCR beta clonotypes restricted by HLA-C and specific for CMV. The cumulative frequency of public TCR beta families distinguished individuals who carried CMV together with the relevant HLA.

The CDR3 consists of 18 residues. The J segment lost 0 bases and the V segment lost 5 bases, leaving 13 bases of the junction unmatched. TCRdb called the reads again in MiXCR, with one record for every CDR3 protein. The table shows roughly 500,000 distinct CDR3 sequences, with 33% occurring only once. This receptor was obtained from a human donor in good health (CMV status not recorded). Some clones in this sample may be carry-over from other donors' samples. The sequences come from cultured PBMCs, collected from culture after CMV antigen stimulation. The chain combines TRBV12-3 or TRBV12-4 with TRBJ2-1, with 7 bases aligning to TRBD1. The CDR3 loop is CASSPTDRPSSSYNEQFF. The CDR3 DNA reads as TGTGCCAGCAGTCCTACGGACAGGCCTTCAAGCTCCTACAATGAGCAGTTCTTC.